Listed here is a single TCR beta chain. Its antigen remains unidentified. Germline-derived CDR1 and CDR2 are MNHEY and SVGAGI. The CDR3 loop spans 14 amino acids. V lost 0 bases to trimming and J lost 6 bases, with 9 bases between them. Via MiXCR, TCRdb re-called the reads, giving one row per CDR3 protein. The repertoire has around 65,000 distinct CDR3 sequences, just under 50% of them found once; the top ten carry 2% to 2.5%. The data belong to a study of type 1 regulatory T cells. Overall study context: This in vitro CD4 product, T-allo10, is enriched for Tr1 cells and alloantigen-specific.

Study results and caveats: Tr1 cells had a more restricted TCR repertoire than non-Tr1 cells.

This TCR was recovered from a human donor in good health. The sample consisted of cultured non-Tr1 T cells, either the whole culture or a sorted T cell fraction (not recorded which). J is TRBJ1-5 and V is TRBV6-5; D remains ambiguous. The CDR3 region has the DNA TGTGCCAGCAGTTACTCGAAGGGAGGTCAGCCCCAGCATTTT. Protein sequence: CASSYSKGGQPQHF.